The 18 T cell receptor beta chains in this list originate from one sample, sequenced in a study of blood T cell repertoires in COVID-19. Here immunoSEQ multiplex PCR was the method, and the copy in TCRdb shows in-frame clones only, minus some. The table lists about 29,000 clones, approximately 80% of them singletons. Material: peripheral blood. These receptors came from a man older than 75 with active or convalescent COVID-19.

This sequence joins TRBV10-3 and TRBJ2-2; TRBD2 might be the D (6 bases). The CDR3 runs 14 residues. Between the trimmed V and J ends, which lost 8 bases and 7 bases, there was a span of 17 bases. Germline CDR1 and CDR2: ENHRY and SYGVKD. The CDR3 DNA sequence: TGTGCCATCGGACGACTAGGGCGGGACGGGGAGCTGTTTTTT. The encoded protein is CAIGRLGRDGELFF.

The chain uses TRBV13 and TRBJ2-7; D is undetermined. CDR3 size: 15 residues. Germline CDR1 PRHDT, CDR2 FYEKMQ (reference sequence). The ends were cut back, 3 bases at V and 2 bases at J, with 14 bases in the middle. The CDR3 DNA is TGTGCCAGCAGCTTCGGAACAGTACCAACCTACGAGCAGTACTTC. Its protein is CASSFGTVPTYEQYF.

CDR3 sequence reads: CASSQYRNTEAFF. In DNA, the CDR3 is TGCGCCAGCAGTCAATACAGGAACACTGAAGCTTTCTTT. The chain combines TRBV23-1 with TRBJ1-1; no firm D call. TRBV23-1 belongs to the ORF category, with a function that is uncertain. V lost 1 base and J lost 1, with 4 bases in between. The CDR3 is made up of 13 amino acids.

The table lists this clone with a count of one. This chain joins TRBV19 and TRBJ1-1; TRBD1 might be the D (5 bases). V was pared by 7 bases and J by 0 bases, with 12 bases between. The CDR3 is 14 amino acids. The germline V gene encodes CDR1 LNHDA and CDR2 SQIVND (reference sequence). The DNA for the CDR3 is TGTGCCAGTATTGACAGACGAATGAACACTGAAGCTTTCTTT. Translated: CASIDRRMNTEAFF. The variable domain in full, with the rest retrieved from reference TRBV19 and TRBJ1-1, is DGGITQSPKYLFRKEGQNVTLSCEQNLNHDAMYWYRQDPGQGLRLIYYSQIVNDFQKGDIAEGYSVSREKKESFPLTVTSAQKNPTAFYLCASIDRRMNTEAFFGQGTRLTVV.

The chain combines TRBV6-5 with TRBJ1-4; maybe TRBD1 (6 bases). Between the trimmed V and J ends, which lost 5 bases and 8 bases, there was a span of 18 bases. CDR1 and CDR2 from the germline V gene are MNHEY and SVGAGI. CDR3 length: 15 residues. The chain's CDR3 is CASSTGQISQEKLFF. CDR3 DNA sequence: TGTGCCAGCAGTACCGGACAGATTTCCCAAGAAAAACTGTTTTTT.

The chain combines TRBV14 with TRBJ2-1; D uncertain. CDR3 length equals 12 residues. V was cut by 3 bases and J by 8 bases, with 8 bases left in between. Germline V gives CDR1 SGHDN, CDR2 FVKESK. CDR3 protein: CASSHQAYEQFF. In DNA form, the CDR3 reads TGTGCCAGCAGCCATCAGGCTTATGAGCAGTTCTTC.

The chain couples TRBV28 to TRBJ2-2, with TRBD1 identical over 7 bases. From germline, CDR1 is MDHEN and CDR2 SYDVKM. This CDR3 comprises 15 residues. Unmatched junction bases numbered 3, after V lost 5 bases and J lost 0 bases. The CDR3 is CASSRTGANTGELFF. The CDR3 DNA sequence: TGTGCCAGCAGTCGGACAGGCGCGAACACCGGGGAGCTGTTTTTT.

The chain joins TRBV7-2 to TRBJ2-5; D is uncertain. This CDR3 contains 14 residues. CDR1 is SGHTA, CDR2 FQGNSA, per germline. Trimming cost V 5 bases and J 3 bases, with 13 bases left between them. The CDR3 region is CASSPPIIEETQYF. The CDR3 DNA sequence: TGTGCCAGCAGCCCCCCTATAATTGAAGAGACCCAGTACTTC.

V usage is TRBV28 and J usage is TRBJ1-5; D is unresolved. The CDR3 sequence is 12 residues long. Germline loops: CDR1 MDHEN, CDR2 SYDVKM. V dropped 11 bases and J dropped 4 bases, with 12 bases sitting between them. CDR3 sequence reads: CASRRGNQPQHF. In DNA form, the CDR3 reads TGTGCCTCCAGGCGTGGGAATCAGCCCCAGCATTTT. The entire variable domain, with the rest obtained from reference TRBV28 and TRBJ1-5, is as follows: DVKVTQSSRYLVKRTGEKVFLECVQDMDHENMFWYRQDPGLGLRLIYFSYDVKMKEKGDIPEGYSVSREKKERFSLILESASTNQTSMYLCASRRGNQPQHFGDGTRLSIL.

The rearrangement uses TRBV7-9 and TRBJ1-2, with D uncertain. With 1 base removed from V and 3 bases from J, the gap between germline ends came to 9 bases. CDR1 is SEHNR, CDR2 FQNEAQ, per germline (reference sequence). The CDR3 contains 14 residues. The CDR3 reads CASSLEYSYYGYTF. CDR3 DNA sequence: TGTGCCAGCAGCTTAGAGTACAGCTACTATGGCTACACCTTC.

The chain couples TRBV12-3 or TRBV12-4 to TRBJ2-1, with 7 bases lining up with TRBD2. Trimming removed 4 bases from V and 4 bases from J; junction bases left unmatched: 1. This CDR3 has 13 amino acids. CDR3 nucleotide sequence: TGTGCCAGCAGTTGGGGAGGGTACAATGAGCAGTTCTTC. It codes for CASSWGGYNEQFF.

This clone was recorded a few times. The V gene is TRBV27, the J gene TRBJ2-3; perhaps TRBD1 as D (6 bases). Trimming left V 8 bases short and J 0 bases short, with 12 bases between. Germline V lookup: CDR1 MNHEY, CDR2 SMNVEV (reference sequence). CDR3 length: 14 amino acids. The CDR3, as DNA: TGTGCCAGCGACCATAGGGGGAGCACAGATACGCAGTATTTT. Translated, it gives CASDHRGSTDTQYF.

The CDR3 loop is CASSIISPASGTTGELFF. The CDR3 coding sequence is TGTGCCAGTAGTATAATCTCCCCAGCTAGCGGCACCACCGGGGAGCTGTTTTTT. This chain uses TRBV19 with TRBJ2-2; 7 bases agree with TRBD2. CDR1 LNHDA and CDR2 SQIVND come from the germline V gene (reference sequence). V gave up 2 bases and J gave up 4 bases; unmatched junction bases: 13. CDR3 length: 18 residues. The full variable domain, with the rest looked up from reference TRBV19 and TRBJ2-2, is DGGITQSPKYLFRKEGQNVTLSCEQNLNHDAMYWYRQDPGQGLRLIYYSQIVNDFQKGDIAEGYSVSREKKESFPLTVTSAQKNPTAFYLCASSIISPASGTTGELFFGEGSRLTVL.

The chain uses TRBV3-1 (or the pseudogene TRBV3-2) and TRBJ1-2; 10 bases agree with TRBD1. CDR3 length: 13 residues. V was clipped by 4 bases and J by 8 bases; unmatched bases: 4. Germline-derived CDR1 and CDR2 are LGHDT and YNNKEL (reference sequence). The CDR3 loop reads CASSLDRGQGYTF. DNA of the CDR3: TGTGCCAGCAGCCTCGACAGGGGGCAAGGCTACACCTTC.

The rearrangement links TRBV28 to TRBJ2-7, with D possibly matching TRBD1 (6 bases). Germline CDR1 reads MDHEN; CDR2 reads SYDVKM. V was cut by 7 bases and J by 0 bases, with 13 bases left in between. The CDR3 runs to 14 residues. Written as DNA, the CDR3 is TGTGCCAGCATGGGGGCGGTGGGCTCCTACGAGCAGTACTTC. Residues: CASMGAVGSYEQYF.

The rearrangement links TRBV5-5 to TRBJ2-5; a possible D gene is TRBD1 (6 bases). The V and J ends lost 5 bases and 2 bases respectively, with 13 bases between them. Germline V gives CDR1 SGHKS, CDR2 YYEKEE (reference sequence). The CDR3 totals 14 residues. The CDR3 here is CASRRDIPQETQYF. As DNA, the CDR3 is TGTGCCAGCAGAAGGGACATTCCACAAGAGACCCAGTACTTC. Using reference TRBV5-5 and TRBJ2-5 for the parts outside the CDR3, the full variable domain is DAGVTQSPTHLIKTRGQQVTLRCSPISGHKSVSWYQQVLGQGPQFIFQYYEKEERGRGNFPDRFSARQFPNYSSELNVNALLLGDSALYLCASRRDIPQETQYFGPGTRLLVL.

V usage is TRBV6-1 and J usage is TRBJ2-1, with 9 bases fitting TRBD1. CDR1 is MNHNS and CDR2 is SASEGT in the germline V gene. After removal of 2 bases from V and 4 bases from J, the junction contained 6 bases not matched to a gene. CDR3 length: 16 amino acids. The CDR3 here is CASSELGTGRYNEQFF. CDR3 DNA sequence: TGTGCCAGCAGTGAATTAGGGACAGGGAGATACAATGAGCAGTTCTTC.

This chain joins TRBV5-4 and TRBJ1-2; D is ambiguous. Trimming took off 1 base at V and 6 bases at J, with 13 bases between the two ends. Germline CDR1 and CDR2: SGHNT and YYREEE (reference sequence). The CDR3 is made up of 14 amino acids. The CDR3 DNA reads as TGTGCCAGCAGCTTGCCCTCCGTCCGGGATGGCTACACCTTC. Its protein is CASSLPSVRDGYTF.